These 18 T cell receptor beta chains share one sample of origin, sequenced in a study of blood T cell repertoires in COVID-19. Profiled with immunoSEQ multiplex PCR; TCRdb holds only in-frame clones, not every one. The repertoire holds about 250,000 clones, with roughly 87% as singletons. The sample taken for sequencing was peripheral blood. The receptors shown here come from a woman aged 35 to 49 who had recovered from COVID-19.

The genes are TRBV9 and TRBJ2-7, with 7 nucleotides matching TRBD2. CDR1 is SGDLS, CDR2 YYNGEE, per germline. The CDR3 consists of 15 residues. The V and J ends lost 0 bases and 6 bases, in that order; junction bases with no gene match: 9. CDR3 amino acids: CASSVDSGEHGEQYF. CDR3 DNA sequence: TGTGCCAGCAGCGTAGACAGCGGGGAGCACGGCGAGCAGTACTTC.

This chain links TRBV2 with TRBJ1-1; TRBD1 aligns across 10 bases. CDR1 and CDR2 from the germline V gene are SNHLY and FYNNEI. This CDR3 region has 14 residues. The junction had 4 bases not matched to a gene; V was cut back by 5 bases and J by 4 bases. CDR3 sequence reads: CASSLGQGTTEAFF. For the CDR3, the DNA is TGTGCCAGCAGTCTGGGACAGGGGACCACTGAAGCTTTCTTT.

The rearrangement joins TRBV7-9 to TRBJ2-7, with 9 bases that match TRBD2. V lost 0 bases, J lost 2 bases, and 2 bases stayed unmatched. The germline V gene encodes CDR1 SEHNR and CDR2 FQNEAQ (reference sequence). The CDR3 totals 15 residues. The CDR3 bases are TGTGCCAGCAGCTTAGCGGTAGCGGGGGCCTACGAGCAGTACTTC. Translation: CASSLAVAGAYEQYF.

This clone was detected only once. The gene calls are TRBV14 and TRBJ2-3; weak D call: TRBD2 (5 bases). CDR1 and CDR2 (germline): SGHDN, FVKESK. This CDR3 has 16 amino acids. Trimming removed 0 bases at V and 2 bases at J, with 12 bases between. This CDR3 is CASSQEPGLYTDTQYF. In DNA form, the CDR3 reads TGTGCCAGCAGCCAAGAGCCAGGACTTTACACAGATACGCAGTATTTT.

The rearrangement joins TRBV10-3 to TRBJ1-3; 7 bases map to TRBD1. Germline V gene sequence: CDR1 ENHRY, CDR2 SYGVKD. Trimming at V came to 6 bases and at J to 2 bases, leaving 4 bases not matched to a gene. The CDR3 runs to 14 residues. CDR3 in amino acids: CAISRQGPGNTIYF. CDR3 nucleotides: TGTGCCATCAGCAGACAGGGACCTGGAAACACCATATATTTT.

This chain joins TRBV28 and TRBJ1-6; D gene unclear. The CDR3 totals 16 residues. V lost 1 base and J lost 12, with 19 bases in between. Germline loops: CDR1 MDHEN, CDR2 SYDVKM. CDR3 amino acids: CASSLSRGPSYQPLHF. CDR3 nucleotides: TGTGCCAGCAGTTTATCTCGGGGTCCCTCTTACCAACCCCTCCACTTT.

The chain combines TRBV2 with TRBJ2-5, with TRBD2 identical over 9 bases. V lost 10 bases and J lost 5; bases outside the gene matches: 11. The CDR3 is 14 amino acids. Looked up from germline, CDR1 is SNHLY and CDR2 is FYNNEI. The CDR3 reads CATSMGTSGETQYF. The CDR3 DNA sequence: TGTGCCACTTCGATGGGAACTAGCGGGGAGACCCAGTACTTC.

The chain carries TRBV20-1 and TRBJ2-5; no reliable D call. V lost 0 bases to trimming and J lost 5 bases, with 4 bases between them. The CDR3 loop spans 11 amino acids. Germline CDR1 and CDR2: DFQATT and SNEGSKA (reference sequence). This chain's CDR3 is CSARDQETQYF. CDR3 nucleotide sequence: TGCAGTGCTAGAGATCAGGAGACCCAGTACTTC.

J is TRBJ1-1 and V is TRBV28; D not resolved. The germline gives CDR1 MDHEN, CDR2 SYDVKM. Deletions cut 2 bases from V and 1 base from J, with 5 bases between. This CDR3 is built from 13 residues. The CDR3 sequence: CASSLIRNTEAFF. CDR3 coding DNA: TGTGCCAGCAGTTTAATCAGGAACACTGAAGCTTTCTTT.

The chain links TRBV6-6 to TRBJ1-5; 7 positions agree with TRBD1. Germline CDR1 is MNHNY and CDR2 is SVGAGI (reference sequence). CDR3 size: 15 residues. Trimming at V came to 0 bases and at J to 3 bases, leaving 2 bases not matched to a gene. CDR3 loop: CASSYSTGDNQPQHF. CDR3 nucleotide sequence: TGTGCCAGCAGTTACTCAACAGGGGACAATCAGCCCCAGCATTTT.

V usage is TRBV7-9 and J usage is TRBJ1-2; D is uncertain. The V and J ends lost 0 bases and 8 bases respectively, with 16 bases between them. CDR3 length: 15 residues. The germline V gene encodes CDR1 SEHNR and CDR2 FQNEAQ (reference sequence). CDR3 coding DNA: TGTGCCAGCAGCTTAGCGGTTGGGCAGATACAGGGCTACACCTTC. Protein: CASSLAVGQIQGYTF.

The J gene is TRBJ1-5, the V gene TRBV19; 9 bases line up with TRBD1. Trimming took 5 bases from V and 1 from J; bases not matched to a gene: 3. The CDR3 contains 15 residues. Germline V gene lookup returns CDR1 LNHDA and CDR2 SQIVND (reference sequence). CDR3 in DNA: TGTGCCAGTAGTTTCACAGGGGGCAGCAATCAGCCCCAGCATTTT. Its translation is CASSFTGGSNQPQHF.

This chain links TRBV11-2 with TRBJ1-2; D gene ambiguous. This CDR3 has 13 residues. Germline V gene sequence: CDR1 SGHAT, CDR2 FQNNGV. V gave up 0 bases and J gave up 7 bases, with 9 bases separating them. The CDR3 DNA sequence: TGTGCCAGCAGCTTAGACCCGAGCCGTGGCTACACCTTC. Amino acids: CASSLDPSRGYTF.

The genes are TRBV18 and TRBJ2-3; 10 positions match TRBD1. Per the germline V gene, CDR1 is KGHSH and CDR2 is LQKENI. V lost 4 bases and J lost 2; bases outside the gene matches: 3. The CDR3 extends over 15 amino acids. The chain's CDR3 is CASSQTGGNTDTQYF. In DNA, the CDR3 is TGTGCCAGCTCACAGACAGGGGGCAACACAGATACGCAGTATTTT. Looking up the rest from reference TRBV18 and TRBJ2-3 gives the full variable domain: NAGVMQNPRHLVRRRGQEARLRCSPMKGHSHVYWYRQLPEEGLKFMVYLQKENIIDESGMPKERFSAEFPKEGPSILRIQQVVRGDSAAYFCASSQTGGNTDTQYFGPGTRLTVL.

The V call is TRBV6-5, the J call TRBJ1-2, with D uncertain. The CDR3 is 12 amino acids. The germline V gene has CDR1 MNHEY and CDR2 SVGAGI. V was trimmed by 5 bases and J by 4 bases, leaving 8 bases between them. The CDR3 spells CASSRTAYGYTF. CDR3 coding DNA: TGTGCCAGCAGTCGGACTGCCTATGGCTACACCTTC.

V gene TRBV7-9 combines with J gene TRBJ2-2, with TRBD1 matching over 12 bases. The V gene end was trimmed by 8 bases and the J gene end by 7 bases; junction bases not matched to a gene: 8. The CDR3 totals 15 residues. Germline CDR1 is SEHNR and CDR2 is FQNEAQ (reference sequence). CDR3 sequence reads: CASRGQGASGGELFF. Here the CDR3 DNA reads TGTGCCAGCCGGGGACAGGGGGCGTCGGGCGGGGAGCTGTTTTTT.

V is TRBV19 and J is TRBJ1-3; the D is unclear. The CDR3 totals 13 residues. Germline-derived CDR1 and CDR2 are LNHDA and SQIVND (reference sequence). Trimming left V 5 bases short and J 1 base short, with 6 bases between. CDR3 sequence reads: CASSFLSGNTIYF. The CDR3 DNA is TGTGCCAGTAGTTTTTTATCTGGAAACACCATATATTTT.

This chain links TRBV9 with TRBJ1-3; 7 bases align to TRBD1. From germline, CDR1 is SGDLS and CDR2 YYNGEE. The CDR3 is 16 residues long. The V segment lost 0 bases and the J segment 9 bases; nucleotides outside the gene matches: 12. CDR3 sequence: CASSVAGRGSGGTIYF. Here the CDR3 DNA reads TGTGCCAGCAGCGTAGCTGGCAGGGGGAGTGGCGGCACCATATATTTT.